Ten or more counts support the clone carrying this T cell receptor beta chain. Its specificity is not known. The data belong to a study of CD8 T cells in ankylosing spondylitis. Study findings and constraints: Peripheral blood samples showed relatively rare disease-linked clones, and these clones were CD8+. A motif of fewer than ten highly homologous TCR beta variants was seen as apparently characteristic of ankylosing spondylitis blood. Disease-linked clones reportedly concentrated significantly in matched ankylosing spondylitis synovial fluid.

Researchers built TCR beta libraries using quantitative 5'-RACE with molecular barcodes. TCRdb used MiXCR to reprocess the 5' RACE reads, holding one entry per CDR3 protein. The repertoire holds hundreds of thousands of distinct CDR3 sequences, with 10% to 15% as singletons. The CDR3 has 15 amino acids. V lost 6 bases to trimming and J lost 2 bases; unmatched junction nucleotides: 10. Germline-derived CDR1 and CDR2 are WSHSY and SAAADI. This chain joins TRBV10-2 and TRBJ2-7; 7 bases fit TRBD1. This receptor was obtained from a male donor with ankylosing spondylitis. Sequencing was performed on blood, either unsorted or a sorted T cell fraction (not recorded which). CDR3 in amino acids: CASRRDRDWAYEQYF. DNA of the CDR3: TGCGCCAGCAGAAGGGACAGAGACTGGGCCTACGAGCAGTACTTC.